The source of this T cell receptor (beta chain) is a study of blood T cells in healthy people across ages. The germline CDR1 and CDR2 sequences are GTSNPN and SVGIG (reference sequence). The CDR3 sequence is 16 residues long. Broader study findings: Per million T cells, TCR beta diversity dropped roughly linearly as age increased.

Turning to this clonotype: The antigen remains unidentified. The junction departs from germline at one end; a sequencing error may be responsible.

Using a J-beta primer mix together with a sample-barcoded 5' primer, a second PCR was run for about 7 to 12 cycles. Using its own MiXCR run on the 5' RACE reads, TCRdb lists one record per CDR3 protein. Of a few hundred thousand distinct CDR3 sequences in the sample, 45% to 60% are singletons; the top ten hold under 65%. The sequenced sample was blood. The rearrangement uses TRBV30 and TRBJ1-2; D possibly corresponds to TRBD1 (6 bases). This TCR came from a man aged 55 to 70 in good health. The CDR3 coding sequence is TGTGTCTGGGGCCAGACAGGCGCGTTGGGGGCAGGAGGCTACACCTTC. Its protein product is CVWGQTGALGAGGYTF.